The clone carrying this TCR beta chain was counted between two and nine times. What it binds is not known. TCRalpha and TCRbeta libraries used 5'RACE with constant-segment primers and UMIs. MiXCR was run by TCRdb on the 5' RACE reads, yielding one entry per CDR3 protein. In the table there are 400,000 to 500,000 distinct CDR3 sequences, 20% of which are singletons. The data were taken from a study of T-cell memory formation after mild COVID-19. Study conclusions and caveats: CM and EM subsets held most contracting CD4+ clones; EMRA held CD8+ ones. Second-wave clones with a day 37 peak had unconfirmed SARS-CoV-2 specificity.

The length of the CDR3 is 12 residues. V was cut by 5 bases and J by 9 bases, with 13 bases left in between. The sample was PBMCs or a T cell subset sorted from them (not recorded which). The chain recombines TRBV12-3 or TRBV12-4 with TRBJ1-1; the D gene is possibly TRBD1 (6 bases). The sequence was collected from an adult woman who had mild COVID-19 (a few samples of this study predate the infection). Cell type and time point are not known. The CDR3 sequence is CASSDGQTKAFF. The DNA of the CDR3 is TGTGCCAGCAGTGACGGACAGACTAAAGCTTTCTTT.